This entry lists 14 T cell receptor beta chains sequenced from one sample in a study of blood T cells in healthy people across ages. A J-beta primer mix and a sample-barcoded 5' primer were used in a second PCR of about 7 to 12 cycles. TCRdb ran MiXCR on the 5' RACE reads and lists one entry per CDR3 protein. Of 710,000 or so distinct CDR3 sequences in the sample, about 30% were seen once. Sequencing was done on a sample of blood. The receptors derive from an elderly woman in good health.

As for this clonotype: This could be a read error, since a much larger clone is one nucleotide away. The rearrangement joins TRBV6-1 to TRBJ2-2, with D hard to call. Between the trimmed V and J ends, which lost 7 bases and 2 bases, there was a span of 8 bases. CDR1 MNHNS and CDR2 SASEGT come from the germline V gene. The CDR3 contains 13 residues. CDR3 loop: CASIGINTGELFF. Written as DNA, the CDR3 is TGTGCCAGCATAGGTATTAACACCGGGGAGCTGTTTTTT.

The gene calls are TRBV5-4 and TRBJ1-2; D perhaps matches TRBD1 (6 bases). The length of the CDR3 is 16 residues. V lost 7 bases to trimming and J lost 0 bases, with 19 bases between them. Per the germline V gene, CDR1 is SGHNT and CDR2 is YYREEE (reference sequence). In DNA, the CDR3 is TGTGCCAGCGAAATCAGGGGAGCCCCTTCTAACTATGGCTACACCTTC. Its protein product is CASEIRGAPSNYGYTF.

This clonotype was observed a single time. A much more abundant neighbour one base away suggests this may be a read error. This likely comes from a read error, as the CDR3 has no conserved phenylalanine or tryptophan at its end. The J gene is TRBJ2-3, the V gene TRBV30; D gene uncertain. From germline, CDR1 is GTSNPN and CDR2 SVGIG (reference sequence). Trimming removed 0 bases from V and 1 base from J, with 5 bases in between. CDR3 size: 13 residues. CDR3: CAWSVTGTDTQYL. In nucleotides, the CDR3 is TGTGCCTGGAGTGTCACAGGCACAGATACGCAGTATCTT.

This clonotype was picked up many times. The chain links TRBV18 to TRBJ2-5; tentatively, D is TRBD1 or TRBD2 (5 bases each). V was shortened by 4 bases and J by 1 base, with 16 bases between the two germline ends. This CDR3 has 16 residues. Germline values: CDR1 KGHSH, CDR2 LQKENI. The CDR3 region is CASSLTDAGTQETQYF. In DNA, the CDR3 is TGTGCCAGCTCACTAACGGACGCTGGGACCCAAGAGACCCAGTACTTC.

This clonotype was seen at least ten times. This chain joins TRBV2 and TRBJ2-5; TRBD2 matches 7 bases. The CDR3 length is 13 residues. Germline CDR1 reads SNHLY; CDR2 reads FYNNEI. The ends lost 8 bases at V and 2 bases at J; junction bases unmatched: 5. Here the CDR3 reads CASGLAVQETQYF. The DNA for the CDR3 is TGTGCCAGCGGCCTAGCGGTGCAAGAGACCCAGTACTTC.

This clonotype was counted many times. The DNA for the CDR3 is TGCAGGGCCCCTAGACAGGGGGAGACCCAGTACTTC. Encoded protein: CRAPRQGETQYF. The J gene is TRBJ2-5, the V gene TRBV20-1; 8 nucleotides line up with TRBD1. Per the germline V gene, CDR1 is DFQATT and CDR2 is SNEGSKA (reference sequence). The CDR3 has 12 residues.

This clonotype was seen only a few times. Germline is not matched at one junction end, which may reflect a read error. This chain connects TRBV20-1 to TRBJ1-4, with no clear D. Per germline, CDR1 DFQATT and CDR2 SNEGSKA (reference sequence). The CDR3 is 13 amino acids. For the CDR3, the DNA is TGCAGTGCTAGACGGTCGGGGAATGAAAAACGGTTTTTT. Translated, it gives CSARRSGNEKRFF.

This clonotype was found many times. This chain connects TRBV2 to TRBJ2-5; D is uncertain. CDR1 is SNHLY, CDR2 FYNNEI, per germline. V shed 6 bases and J shed 0 bases, with 17 bases lying between them. This CDR3 comprises 16 residues. CDR3 bases: TGTGCCAGCAGCCCGCCCCTCGACCGGTACCAAGAGACCCAGTACTTC. It encodes CASSPPLDRYQETQYF.

The chain is built from TRBV9 and TRBJ1-3, with D tentatively TRBD1 (6 bases). Germline V gene data show CDR1 as SGDLS and CDR2 as YYNGEE. Between the trimmed V and J ends, which lost 0 bases and 4 bases, there was a span of 14 bases. The CDR3 is 16 residues long. DNA for the CDR3: TGTGCCAGCAGCGTAGATCGGGGGGCAAGAGGAAACACCATATATTTT. Translating it yields CASSVDRGARGNTIYF.

The J gene is TRBJ2-1, the V gene TRBV7-2, with 12 nucleotides matching TRBD2. CDR1 SGHTA and CDR2 FQGNSA come from the germline V gene. The CDR3 length is 15 residues. The trim removed 5 bases at V and 9 bases at J, leaving 8 bases unmatched. The CDR3 sequence is CASSRSSGGAFEQFF. In nucleotides, the CDR3 is TGTGCCAGCAGCCGTTCTAGCGGGGGGGCCTTTGAGCAGTTCTTC.

The table lists this clonotype with many counts. V and J are TRBV7-2 and TRBJ2-1, with TRBD1 matching 10 bases. CDR3 length equals 20 residues. Trimming cost V 5 bases and J 7 bases; bases outside gene matches: 23. The germline V gene encodes CDR1 SGHTA and CDR2 FQGNSA. CDR3 in amino acids: CASSHRLPGTGVVIVNEQFF. The CDR3 DNA follows: TGTGCCAGCAGCCACCGCCTACCCGGGACAGGGGTCGTTATCGTAAATGAGCAGTTCTTC.

This clonotype was detected ten times or more. The chain uses TRBV10-3 and TRBJ1-2; TRBD1 might be the D (5 bases). Trimming cost V 5 bases and J 6 bases, with 16 bases left between them. This CDR3 has 14 amino acids. Germline V CDR1 and CDR2: ENHRY, SYGVKD. CDR3 nucleotides: TGTGCCATCAGTCTAACAGGTGCGGCGAATGGCTACACCTTC. Translating gives CAISLTGAANGYTF.

The sample holds many counts of this clonotype. This chain joins TRBV25-1 and TRBJ2-3; no clear D gene. CDR3 length equals 13 residues. V lost 6 bases, J lost 1 base, and 8 bases lay in between. CDR1 MGHDK and CDR2 SYGVNS come from the germline V gene. The CDR3 DNA follows: TGTGCCAGCAGGTATCCGGGCACAGATACGCAGTATTTT. Protein sequence: CASRYPGTDTQYF.

The table lists this clonotype with many counts. The chain is built from TRBV20-1 and TRBJ1-5; TRBD1 might be the D (5 bases). V lost 0 bases and J 4 bases, leaving 10 bases between the germline ends. Germline V lookup: CDR1 DFQATT, CDR2 SNEGSKA (reference sequence). The length of the CDR3 is 14 residues. The CDR3 bases are TGCAGTGCTAGAGATTTGGGGGGAAATCAGCCCCAGCATTTT. It codes for CSARDLGGNQPQHF.